The 6 T cell receptor beta chains presented below share a single source sample, sequenced in a study of T cells in Graves' hyperthyroidism and ophthalmopathy. TCR beta CDR3 sequences were amplified from RNA transcripts. The study used the HTBI primer set for a first-round RT-PCR of the TCR CDR3. TCRdb analysed the multiplex PCR reads with MiXCR anew, one entry per CDR3 protein. Of hundreds of thousands of distinct CDR3 sequences listed, roughly 15% are singletons. Sequencing was performed on blood. The receptor set was obtained from a man between 18 and 29 years old with Graves' ophthalmopathy.

This clonotype was detected many times. The V gene is TRBV27, the J gene TRBJ2-7; D is unclear. This CDR3 contains 14 residues. V lost 3 bases and J 2 bases, leaving 11 bases between the germline ends. Germline CDR1 is MNHEY and CDR2 is SMNVEV (reference sequence). The CDR3 is CASSFSGGTYEQYF. In DNA form, the CDR3 reads TGTGCCAGCAGTTTTTCCGGCGGCACCTACGAGCAGTACTTC.

This clonotype was found many times. The rearrangement joins TRBV7-2 to TRBJ2-5; D uncertain. CDR1 is SGHTA and CDR2 is FQGNSA in the germline V gene. Trimming took 2 bases from V and 4 from J, leaving 11 bases between them. The CDR3 spans 14 residues. The CDR3 region is CASSLRFGPETQYF. The CDR3 DNA reads as TGTGCCAGCAGCTTACGGTTTGGTCCAGAGACCCAGTACTTC. Looking up the rest from reference TRBV7-2 and TRBJ2-5 gives the full variable domain: GAGVSQSPSNKVTEKGKDVELRCDPISGHTALYWYRQSLGQGLEFLIYFQGNSAPDKSGLPSDRFSAERTGGSVSTLTIQRTQQEDSAVYLCASSLRFGPETQYFGPGTRLLVL.

There are many counts of this clonotype. The V and J genes are TRBV19 and TRBJ2-2, with D perhaps matching TRBD2 (5 bases). The germline CDR1 and CDR2 sequences are LNHDA and SQIVND (reference sequence). The CDR3 sequence is 15 residues long. The ends were cut back, 5 bases at V and 7 bases at J, with 17 bases in the middle. The CDR3 region has the DNA TGTGCCAGTAGTCCAGGAGAGGAGGCGGTCGGGGAGCTGTTTTTT. This codes for CASSPGEEAVGELFF.

This clonotype was seen a few times. The J gene is TRBJ2-7, the V gene TRBV3-1; no clear D. Germline CDR1 LGHDT, CDR2 YNNKEL (reference sequence). The CDR3 sequence is 17 residues long. V dropped 3 bases and J dropped 3 bases, with 21 bases sitting between them. The CDR3 sequence: CASSHLSDIGRNYEQYF. The CDR3 DNA is TGTGCCAGCAGCCACTTAAGTGATATCGGTAGGAACTACGAGCAGTACTTC.

V gene TRBV24-1 combines with J gene TRBJ1-3; 7 positions agree with TRBD1. V dropped 8 bases and J dropped 0; count of bases not matched to a gene: 9. This CDR3 spans 16 amino acids. Germline CDR1 KGHDR, CDR2 SFDVKD. The CDR3 loop is CATKTPRDSSGNTIYF. The CDR3 DNA is TGTGCCACCAAAACCCCCCGGGACAGCTCTGGAAACACCATATATTTT.

Ten or more counts support this clonotype. V usage is TRBV12-3 or TRBV12-4 and J usage is TRBJ2-7, with D perhaps TRBD2 (5 bases). Between the trimmed V and J ends, which lost 3 bases and 2 bases, there was a span of 14 bases. The CDR3 is 15 amino acids. CDR3 in amino acids: CASSFSPRGTYEQYF. The CDR3 region has the DNA TGTGCCAGCAGTTTTTCCCCCCGGGGTACCTACGAGCAGTACTTC.